Listed below are T cell receptor beta chains from one sample, sequenced in a study of response to subunit inactivated influenza vaccine. MiXCR, run by TCRdb on the RT-PCR reads, gives a single entry per CDR3 protein. The table shows 500,000 to 600,000 distinct CDR3 sequences, with around 15% occurring only once. Sequenced material: PBMCs from blood, taken 12 days after vaccination. These TCRs come from a man aged 50-60 years who received an inactivated influenza vaccine. Each CDR3 is given with its conserved first and last residue. D genes are given only for firm matches. Clone sizes are given selectively: once, few, many, or a class where the clone is expanded.

V	D	size	J	DNA	CDR3
TRBV20-1	TRBD1	.	TRBJ2-1	TGCAGTGCTAGAGTTCCAGGGGACAGGGTGCAGTTCTTC	CSARVPGDRVQFF
TRBV4-2	TRBD2	.	TRBJ2-1	TGTGCCAGCAGAGCAGCGGGAGCTGCCAATGAGCAGTTCTTC	CASRAAGAANEQFF
TRBV7-2	TRBD1	many	TRBJ2-7	TGTGCCAGCAGTCCAGGGGGATCCTCCTACGAGCAGTACTTC	CASSPGGSSYEQYF
TRBV9	.	many	TRBJ1-6	TGTGCCAGCAGCGTAGCTACAGAGAGTTCACCCCTCCACTTT	CASSVATESSPLHF
TRBV12-3/TRBV12-4	TRBD1	many	TRBJ2-1	TGTGCCAGCAGAGAGGACAGGAGCTCCTACAATGAGCAGTTCTTC	CASREDRSSYNEQFF
TRBV15	.	.	TRBJ2-7	TGTGCCACCAGCAGAGGAATTGGTCTCGAGCAGTACTTC	CATSRGIGLEQYF
TRBV5-1	TRBD2	.	TRBJ2-1	TGCGCCAGCAGCTTGGAAAGCGGGAGACCCTACAATGAGCAGTTCTTC	CASSLESGRPYNEQFF
TRBV7-9	.	.	TRBJ2-5	TGTGCCAGCAGCAAAGAGGGGTTAGAGACCCAGTACTTC	CASSKEGLETQYF
TRBV15	.	few	TRBJ1-3	TGTGCCACCAGCAGAGAGACCTCTGGAAACACCATATATTTT	CATSRETSGNTIYF
TRBV20-1	.	few	TRBJ2-7	TGCAGTGCGGGAGATAGCGAGCAGTACTTC	CSAGDSEQYF
TRBV20-1	.	few	TRBJ2-7	TGCAGTGCTAGAGATGTAATGGCGAGCTCCTACGAGCAGTACTTC	CSARDVMASSYEQYF
TRBV6-1	.	few	TRBJ2-7	TGTGCCAGCCAACCGGGATCAATGGACGAGCAGTACTTC	CASQPGSMDEQYF
TRBV29-1	TRBD1	.	TRBJ2-1	TGCAGCGTCAGAACCGGGACAGGGGGCTACAATGAGCAGTTCTTC	CSVRTGTGGYNEQFF
TRBV5-1	.	few	TRBJ1-6	TGCGCCAGCAGCCCGACAGGTCCCCATTCACCCCTCCACTTT	CASSPTGPHSPLHF
TRBV12-3/TRBV12-4	.	few	TRBJ2-3	TGTGCCAGCAAGTCCGGAGCGTATACGCAGTATTTT	CASKSGAYTQYF
TRBV5-1	TRBD1	few	TRBJ2-3	TGCGCCAGCAGCTTACAGGGGATGGGGCCAGATACGCAGTATTTT	CASSLQGMGPDTQYF
TRBV5-1	TRBD2	few	TRBJ2-1	TGCGCCAGCAGCTTGGGCGGACTAGCGGTAAACAATGAGCAGTTCTTC	CASSLGGLAVNNEQFF
TRBV6-2/TRBV6-3	.	few	TRBJ1-1	TGTGCCAGCAGAAAGACGGCTACTGAAGCTTTCTTT	CASRKTATEAFF
TRBV10-3	.	.	TRBJ2-2	TGTGCCATCAGTGAGGGCAGGGGAGACACCGGGGAGCTGTTTTTT	CAISEGRGDTGELFF
TRBV27	.	.	TRBJ2-2	TGTGCCAGCAGTCTTGGCGTAACAGGGTCCGGGGAGCTGTTTTTT	CASSLGVTGSGELFF
TRBV6-2/TRBV6-3	TRBD1	few	TRBJ1-5	TGTGCCAGCAATATAGGGGGCTTGCAGCCCCAGCATTTT	CASNIGGLQPQHF
TRBV28	.	few	TRBJ1-1	TGTGCCAGCAGTTTAAGTCAGGGAATCACTGAAGCTTTCTTT	CASSLSQGITEAFF
TRBV5-1	.	many	TRBJ2-5	TGCGCCAGCAGCTTGGGTGGTACAGTCCAAGAGACCCAGTACTTC	CASSLGGTVQETQYF
TRBV20-1	.	.	TRBJ2-7	TGCAGTGCCCACCCCGGACAGAATCTTTTCTACGAGCAGTACTTC	CSAHPGQNLFYEQYF
TRBV11-2	TRBD1	few	TRBJ2-1	TGTGCCAGCAGCTCCGGGACAGGGCTGAATGAGCAGTTCTTC	CASSSGTGLNEQFF
TRBV11-2	TRBD1	many	TRBJ2-3	TGTGCCAGCAGCCTCGAGACAGGGGCAGATACGCAGTATTTT	CASSLETGADTQYF
TRBV12-3/TRBV12-4	TRBD2	few	TRBJ2-3	TGTGCCAGCAGTGGGACTAGCGGGGGGCCCACAGATACGCAGTATTTT	CASSGTSGGPTDTQYF
TRBV29-1	.	.	TRBJ2-1	TGCAGCGTTGCTTTGGTATTGCGTGATGAGCAGTTCTTC	CSVALVLRDEQFF
TRBV20-1	.	.	TRBJ2-1	TGCAGTGCATCAGGGGCTTTGAATGAGCAGTTCTTC	CSASGALNEQFF
TRBV6-2/TRBV6-3	.	few	TRBJ2-7	TGTGCCAGCAGTTACTCGATCGCTGACGTTTCCTACGAGCAGTACTTC	CASSYSIADVSYEQYF